This T cell receptor beta chain was observed in a study of blood T cell repertoires in COVID-19. At the level of the study: PBMCs, B-cell-depleted T cells, or T cells provided the cDNA or gDNA that made up the material.

Assay used: immunoSEQ multiplex PCR; TCRdb lists only in-frame clones, some missing. The top ten hold over 8% of the sample, which has 260,000 or so clones, around 90% seen once. The CDR3 covers 15 residues. Trimming cost V 4 bases and J 4 bases, with 17 bases left between them. Germline values: CDR1 SGHNT, CDR2 YYREEE (reference sequence). Sequences were obtained from peripheral blood. This clonotype originated in a man in his late teens or twenties with active or convalescent COVID-19. This chain joins TRBV5-4 and TRBJ1-1, with a tentative D call TRBD1 (6 bases). The chain's CDR3 is CASSPPTGLGTEAFF. CDR3 sequence (DNA): TGTGCCAGCAGCCCGCCCACAGGGTTGGGCACTGAAGCTTTCTTT. Filled out from reference TRBV5-4 and TRBJ1-1, the complete variable domain reads ETGVTQSPTHLIKTRGQQVTLRCSSQSGHNTVSWYQQALGQGPQFIFQYYREEENGRGNFPPRFSGLQFPNYSSELNVNALELDDSALYLCASSPPTGLGTEAFFGQGTRLTVV.